The clone carrying this T cell receptor beta chain appeared a few times. What it recognizes is unknown. Time point defined: cycle 4 day 1 (C4D1), after more than five weeks of nivolumab. Following autologous stem cell transplantation, relapse occurred in every patient, and exposure to brentuximab vedotin varied. Best overall response was complete response, partial response or progressive disease in these relapsed/refractory classical Hodgkin lymphoma patients. The length of the CDR3 is 14 residues. Trimming removed 6 bases at V and 8 bases at J, with 17 bases between. From germline, CDR1 is SNHLY and CDR2 FYNNEI. The data originate from a study of PD-1 blockade in classical Hodgkin lymphoma. At the level of the study: Patients were given intravenous nivolumab, 3 mg/kg, every 2 weeks.

Findings and caveats of the study: Complete responders' diversity at baseline resembled that of newly diagnosed patients. What caused the repertoire differences, perhaps disease activity or prior therapy, remains undefined.

Clones were sequenced by immunoSEQ multiplex PCR, and TCRdb holds only the in-frame ones, with some missing. The sample comprises about 18,000 clones, approximately 83% of which are singletons, and about 14% rests with the top ten. The sequence was obtained from a human donor with classical Hodgkin lymphoma. The sample consisted of peripheral blood mononuclear cells (PBMCs), taken before the fourth cycle of nivolumab. The rearrangement joins TRBV2 to TRBJ1-5; no clear D gene. In DNA, the CDR3 is TGTGCCAGCAGCCCGGACGCGTTAATCAAGCCCCAGCATTTT. It specifies CASSPDALIKPQHF.